The T cell receptor (beta chain) under discussion was sequenced for a study of T cell responses to AZD1222 COVID-19 vaccine. Points from the study as a whole: Nearly half of the spike-specific TCRs reportedly recognize variant regions that carry no mutations. None of the repertoires were sampled until the peak T cell response had passed. Spike regions recognized by vaccine-associated CD4 TCRs spanned the protein, led by 160-218 and 743-854. In a largely white British group with more females than males, clonal diversity was possibly underestimated.

The protocol was immunoSEQ multiplex PCR, while the TCRdb copy is restricted to in-frame clones and leaves out a portion. The sample shows 150,000 to 200,000 clones, over 80% of them seen only once. About this clone itself: Its target is not known.

Sequences were derived from peripheral blood, sampled 28 days after the second dose of the MenACWY control vaccine. This TCR came from an adult who received the MenACWY meningococcal vaccine as a control.

In nucleotides, the CDR3 is TGTGCCAGCATCCCTCAAGTAGCTAACTATGGCTACACCTTC. This codes for CASIPQVANYGYTF. The genes are TRBV2 and TRBJ1-2; D is ambiguous. V lost 7 bases and J 0 bases, leaving 12 bases between the germline ends. Germline assignment: CDR1 SNHLY and CDR2 FYNNEI. The CDR3 is made up of 14 amino acids.